This T cell receptor (beta chain) is from a study of chemoradiotherapy in HPV16-positive cancers (dated by TCRdb to 2021 to 2024). About the full investigation: Candidate HPV-specific T-cell clones and common TCR motifs were defined through functional T-cell assays on cells from a couple of HPV16-positive patients. The candidate HPV-specific TCRs and motifs were subsequently tracked in TCR repertoires obtained from 86 patients with HPV-related cancers. Whether T-cell immunity against the HPV oncoproteins E6 and E7 changes during chemoradiotherapy and whether survival is affected by this immunity were examined in the study.

The library was prepared using the immunoSEQ multiplex PCR assay. TCRdb carries this immuneACCESS record with in-frame sequences only. Its versions omit some clonotypes, under half of them owing to an unresolved V gene in the studies checked, with the rest unexplained. This sample has some 20,000 clones in its table, and 73% of those were observed once. The ten largest clones represent about 2.4% of the sample. Broader findings and caveats from the paper: The functional definition of HPV-specific T cells was derived from only two HPV16-positive patients, and the survival association was reported for HPV16-positive patients. Expansion of candidate HPV-specific clones and E7-related TCR motifs was observed in the tumor microenvironment during treatment, whereas no such expansion was observed for non-HPV-specific T cells. Improved recurrence-free survival in HPV16-positive patients was associated with expansion of HPV-responsive T cells during chemoradiotherapy.

Repertoires were sampled multiple times during chemoradiotherapy, which allowed clonal expansion in the tumor microenvironment to be followed. Concerning this clone itself: Its recognized antigen is unknown. Base qualities were left out, and no much larger clone turns up one base away.

The biological material was taken from a patient who underwent chemoradiotherapy. The sequence was obtained from a human donor with HPV-associated anogenital cancer.

CDR3 reads: CASRHRYNEQFF. The nucleotides read TGTGCCAGCAGACACCGTTACAATGAGCAGTTCTTC. The receptor chain draws on TRBV6-5 and TRBJ2-1, with the D gene uncertain. At the junction V is shortened by 6 bases and J by 4 bases, with 7 bases in between. CDR1 and CDR2, looked up from the germline V gene, are MNHEY and SVGAGI. The cysteine opens and the phenylalanine closes a CDR3 of 12 amino acids. Only the CDR3 DNA stays, 36 bases, in frame from base 1.